The next 28 T cell receptor beta chains were all read from a single sample in a study of blood T cell repertoires in COVID-19 (dated by TCRdb to the early 2020s). Libraries came from the immunoSEQ multiplex PCR assay. TCRdb took this table from immuneACCESS and kept in-frame rearrangements with V and J called. Such tables lack part of the clones; where checked against another copy, unresolved V genes explain under half of the gap, and the rest is unexplained. This sample holds some 200,000 clones; roughly 89% were observed only once. The leading ten clones occupy under 13% of the sample. Specimen: PBMCs or T cells enriched from blood (not recorded which). These receptors all stem from a man between 18 and 29 years old with acute COVID-19.

The genes are TRBV7-6 and TRBJ2-3, with a possible D match to TRBD2 (6 bases). CDR3 length: 17 residues. V lost 4 bases to trimming and J lost 2 bases, with 19 bases between them. Germline-derived CDR1 and CDR2 are SGHVS and FNYEAQ. As DNA, the CDR3 is TGTGCCAGCAGCTCCCTGGCCCCCGGGGGTATCACAGATACGCAGTATTTT. Amino acid sequence: CASSSLAPGGITDTQYF.

The V and J genes are TRBV5-1 and TRBJ2-2; D is perhaps TRBD1 (5 bases). Germline V CDR1 and CDR2: SGHRS, YFSETQ. This CDR3 comprises 16 residues. Trimming stripped 0 bases from V and 4 bases from J, with 13 bases between. The CDR3, as DNA: TGCGCCAGCAGCTTGGAGCGACAGAGAACCACCGGGGAGCTGTTTTTT. Protein sequence: CASSLERQRTTGELFF.

The genes are TRBV19 and TRBJ2-3; TRBD2 is a possible D gene (6 bases). Germline V gene sequence: CDR1 LNHDA, CDR2 SQIVND (reference sequence). This CDR3 has 11 residues. V was pared by 9 bases and J by 6 bases, with 10 bases between. The CDR3 DNA follows: TGTGCCAGCCGGGACTTTGATACGCAGTATTTT. Translation: CASRDFDTQYF.

The chain couples TRBV7-2 to TRBJ1-5; 10 bases map to TRBD1. The J segment lost 5 bases and the V segment lost 7 bases, leaving 11 bases of the junction unmatched. The CDR3 extends over 16 amino acids. Germline V lookup: CDR1 SGHTA, CDR2 FQGNSA. The CDR3 spells CASTDLGDRGDQPQHF. CDR3 coding DNA: TGTGCCAGCACCGACCTCGGGGACAGGGGAGATCAGCCCCAGCATTTT.

The CDR3 loop reads CASSTTSYREQYF. In DNA, the CDR3 is TGCGCCAGCAGCACGACTAGTTACCGCGAGCAGTACTTC. The V and J genes are TRBV5-1 and TRBJ2-7; D might be TRBD2 (6 bases). Trimming removed 4 bases from V and 6 bases from J, with 14 bases in between. The CDR3 runs 13 residues. Germline lookup yields CDR1 SGHRS and CDR2 YFSETQ.

The rearrangement links TRBV6-5 to TRBJ1-5; 9 positions match TRBD1. Trimming at V came to 0 bases and at J to 10 bases, leaving 4 bases not matched to a gene. CDR1 MNHEY and CDR2 SVGAGI come from the germline V gene. The CDR3 is made up of 14 amino acids. The CDR3 DNA is TGTGCCAGCAGTTACTCGGGGACAGGGAATCCCCAGCATTTT. Translated, it gives CASSYSGTGNPQHF.

V gene TRBV28 combines with J gene TRBJ1-1, with TRBD1 identical over 8 bases. There are 11 residues in the CDR3. Germline V lookup: CDR1 MDHEN, CDR2 SYDVKM. V shed 7 bases, J shed 7 bases, and the junction held 2 bases outside the gene matches. The DNA for the CDR3 is TGTGCCAGCAACGGACAGGGTGAAGCTTTCTTT. Protein product: CASNGQGEAFF.

V usage is TRBV2 and J usage is TRBJ2-7; 10 nucleotides line up with TRBD2. J lost 3 bases, V lost 0 bases, and 2 bases had no gene match. This CDR3 has 15 amino acids. The germline V gene encodes CDR1 SNHLY and CDR2 FYNNEI. The chain's CDR3 is CASSEAGTSDYEQYF. CDR3 DNA: TGTGCCAGCAGTGAAGCGGGGACTAGCGACTACGAGCAGTACTTC.

The J gene is TRBJ2-7, the V gene TRBV12-3 or TRBV12-4; no definite D call. With 6 bases removed from V and 3 bases from J, the gap between germline ends came to 12 bases. The CDR3 is 13 residues long. Here the CDR3 reads CASRRYPGYEQYF. Written as DNA, the CDR3 is TGTGCCAGCAGACGCTACCCGGGCTACGAGCAGTACTTC.

This clone was detected a few times. The rearrangement links TRBV14 to TRBJ2-5; 11 nucleotides align to TRBD2. The CDR3 runs to 16 residues. Trimming took 0 bases from V and 5 from J; bases not matched to a gene: 5. Germline loops: CDR1 SGHDN, CDR2 FVKESK. CDR3 sequence: CASSQDSGTSGETQYF. The DNA of the CDR3 is TGTGCCAGCAGCCAAGACTCCGGGACTAGCGGTGAGACCCAGTACTTC.

The sample holds one count of this clone. This chain joins TRBV21-1 and TRBJ2-7; the tabulated D call, TRBD1, remains unverified against the DNA. TRBV21-1 is designated a pseudogene. The CDR3 has 13 amino acids. CDR3 sequence reads: CARVGRVTYEQYF. For the CDR3, the DNA is TGTGCCAGGGTGGGCAGGGTGACCTACGAGCAGTACTTC.

V is TRBV11-2 and J is TRBJ2-7; 10 positions match TRBD1. The CDR3 is 14 residues long. CDR1 and CDR2 from the germline V gene are SGHAT and FQNNGV. Trimming cost V 5 bases and J 3 bases; bases outside gene matches: 4. CDR3 in amino acids: CASSTGQGLYEQYF. In DNA, the CDR3 is TGTGCCAGCAGCACGGGACAGGGGCTCTACGAGCAGTACTTC.

The chain recombines TRBV11-3 with TRBJ2-7, with TRBD1 matching 10 bases. Looked up from germline, CDR1 is SGHNT and CDR2 is YENEEA. V gave up 2 bases and J gave up 5 bases; unmatched junction bases: 3. The CDR3 length is 14 residues. The CDR3 DNA reads TGTGCCAGCAGCTTAAGACAGGGGGCCAACGAGCAGTACTTC. The encoded protein is CASSLRQGANEQYF. The entire variable domain, with the rest obtained from reference TRBV11-3 and TRBJ2-7, is as follows: EAGVVQSPRYKIIEKKQPVAFWCNPISGHNTLYWYLQNLGQGPELLIRYENEEAVDDSQLPKDRFSAERLKGVDSTLKIQPAELGDSAVYLCASSLRQGANEQYFGPGTRLTVT.

The J gene is TRBJ2-5, the V gene TRBV5-8; TRBD2 agrees at 16 bases. The V segment lost 3 bases and the J segment 1 base; nucleotides outside the gene matches: 3. The germline CDR1 and CDR2 sequences are SGHTS and YDEGEE. CDR3 length equals 17 residues. CDR3 bases: TGTGCCAGCAGCTCGGGACTAGCGGGAGGGTTCCAAGAGACCCAGTACTTC. Residues: CASSSGLAGGFQETQYF.

The V call is TRBV5-3, the J call TRBJ2-7; tentatively, D is TRBD1 (5 bases). TRBV5-3 is sorted into the ORF group, with uncertain function. This CDR3 contains 11 residues. Trimming shortened V by 5 bases and J by 11 bases, and 14 bases separated the two germline ends. In DNA, the CDR3 is TGTGCCAGAAGTCTTGAGGACAAGGAGTACTTC. Encoded protein: CARSLEDKEYF.

In DNA, the CDR3 is TGCGCCAGCAGCTTGTCGGGGGAGGCCCCCCCTGAGCAGTTCTTC. Protein product: CASSLSGEAPPEQFF. The chain recombines TRBV5-1 with TRBJ2-1, with a possible D match to TRBD2 (6 bases). This CDR3 comprises 15 residues. The germline V gene has CDR1 SGHRS and CDR2 YFSETQ. V was pared by 1 base and J by 9 bases, with 17 bases between.

The genes are TRBV15 and TRBJ1-1, with 8 nucleotides matching TRBD1. CDR1 and CDR2 from the germline V gene are LNHNV and YYDKDF (reference sequence). The CDR3 contains 16 residues. The junction had 3 bases not matched to a gene; V was cut back by 0 bases and J by 0 bases. Here the CDR3 DNA reads TGTGCCACCAGCAGAGATAGGGACAGGATGAACACTGAAGCTTTCTTT. This gives the protein CATSRDRDRMNTEAFF. The full variable domain, rest sourced from reference TRBV15 and TRBJ1-1, is DAMVIQNPRYQVTQFGKPVTLSCSQTLNHNVMYWYQQKSSQAPKLLFHYYDKDFNNEADTPDNFQSRRPNTSFCFLDIRSPGLGDTAMYLCATSRDRDRMNTEAFFGQGTRLTVV.

This chain links TRBV28 with TRBJ2-4; TRBD2 aligns across 14 bases. CDR3 size: 18 residues. Unmatched junction bases numbered 8, after V lost 4 bases and J lost 3 bases. Germline V gene lookup returns CDR1 MDHEN and CDR2 SYDVKM. The CDR3 coding sequence is TGTGCCAGCAGTTCCGGGACTAGCGGGAGTCGGGGCAAAAACATTCAGTACTTC. Translating gives CASSSGTSGSRGKNIQYF.

The genes are TRBV14 and TRBJ2-6; a weak D match, TRBD2 (5 bases). This CDR3 has 19 residues. V shed 0 bases and J shed 0 bases, with 15 bases lying between them. Germline CDR1 SGHDN, CDR2 FVKESK. The CDR3, as DNA: TGTGCCAGCAGCCAAGATGGACTGGGAATTAACTCTGGGGCCAACGTCCTGACTTTC. It translates to CASSQDGLGINSGANVLTF.

This clone was counted between two and nine times. The V and J genes are TRBV6-4 and TRBJ2-3; TRBD2 matches 8 bases. The V gene end was trimmed by 6 bases and the J gene end by 4 bases; junction bases not matched to a gene: 6. Looked up from germline, CDR1 is MRHNA and CDR2 is SNTAGT. The CDR3 runs 14 residues. CDR3: CASRAGEEADTQYF. CDR3 nucleotides: TGTGCCAGCAGAGCGGGAGAGGAGGCAGATACGCAGTATTTT.

V is TRBV27 and J is TRBJ2-5; D is possibly TRBD1 (6 bases). The V end lost 5 bases, the J end lost 2 bases, and 12 bases lay between the germline ends. The germline gives CDR1 MNHEY, CDR2 SMNVEV (reference sequence). This CDR3 has 14 amino acids. CDR3 nucleotide sequence: TGTGCCAGCAGTCCCTGGACAGAGCAAGAGACCCAGTACTTC. This sequence encodes CASSPWTEQETQYF.

This rearrangement joins TRBV7-9 to TRBJ2-7; D might be TRBD2 (7 bases). The CDR3 consists of 17 residues. CDR1 is SEHNR, CDR2 FQNEAQ, per germline (reference sequence). Trimming removed 5 bases at V and 0 bases at J, with 20 bases between. The CDR3 coding sequence is TGTGCCAGCAGCCAAATTGGGCTAGCGGACAGCTCCTACGAGCAGTACTTC. It translates to CASSQIGLADSSYEQYF.

This clone appeared once. The chain uses TRBV10-3 and TRBJ2-2; D ambiguous. The CDR3 contains 16 residues. V lost 4 bases to trimming and J lost 0 bases, with 12 bases between them. Germline CDR1 and CDR2: ENHRY and SYGVKD. The CDR3 DNA reads as TGTGCCATCAGTGTCTTTGGTCTAGCGAACACCGGGGAGCTGTTTTTT. Residues: CAISVFGLANTGELFF.

The rearrangement uses TRBV5-1 and TRBJ2-3, with 9 bases aligning to TRBD2. The trim removed 4 bases at V and 4 bases at J, leaving 7 bases unmatched. Per germline, CDR1 SGHRS and CDR2 YFSETQ. This CDR3 spans 15 amino acids. CDR3 in amino acids: CASSPVAGAADTQYF. DNA for the CDR3: TGCGCCAGCAGCCCAGTAGCGGGAGCCGCAGATACGCAGTATTTT.

V gene TRBV27 combines with J gene TRBJ2-3, with 9 bases aligning to TRBD1. The V and J ends lost 7 bases and 1 base, in that order; junction bases with no gene match: 9. The germline V gene encodes CDR1 MNHEY and CDR2 SMNVEV (reference sequence). This CDR3 is 16 amino acids long. For the CDR3, the DNA is TGTGCCAGCAAACAGGGGGCCACTTTCCGCACAGATACGCAGTATTTT. This encodes CASKQGATFRTDTQYF.

The V gene is TRBV27, the J gene TRBJ2-3; D may be TRBD1 (5 bases). Trimming removed 6 bases at V and 6 bases at J, with 10 bases between. CDR1 and CDR2 (germline): MNHEY, SMNVEV (reference sequence). This CDR3 region has 12 residues. CDR3 sequence: CASRPSGDTQYF. The CDR3 DNA follows: TGTGCCAGCAGGCCATCAGGGGATACGCAGTATTTT.

A single count supports this clone. The gene calls are TRBV30 and TRBJ2-7; 9 bases are a match to TRBD2. Germline CDR1 reads GTSNPN; CDR2 reads SVGIG (reference sequence). The J segment lost 5 bases and the V segment lost 2 bases, leaving 4 bases of the junction unmatched. The CDR3 consists of 13 residues. Here the CDR3 DNA reads TGTGCCTGGAGTCCGCTAGCGGGAAACGAGCAGTACTTC. This translates into CAWSPLAGNEQYF.

The chain joins TRBV4-1 to TRBJ2-7, with TRBD2 matching 10 bases. The CDR3 totals 17 residues. The trim removed 4 bases at V and 1 base at J, leaving 10 bases unmatched. Germline V lookup: CDR1 MGHRA, CDR2 YSYEKL. The CDR3 is CASSLLPPSGGSYEQYF. CDR3 sequence (DNA): TGCGCCAGCAGCCTCCTCCCCCCTAGCGGGGGTTCCTACGAGCAGTACTTC.